This entry lists 18 T cell receptor beta chains sequenced from one sample in a study of blood T cell repertoires in COVID-19 (dated by TCRdb to about 2020). The library was prepared using the immunoSEQ multiplex PCR assay. TCRdb's version of the immuneACCESS table is confined to in-frame rearrangements and falls short of the full clone set. An unresolved V gene accounts for under half of the shortfall where checked; the remainder is of unknown origin. The table for this sample lists more than 95,000 clones; more than 75% of them were counted only once. The ten largest clonotypes hold 20% to 30% of the sample. Material for sequencing was peripheral blood. The source is a man in his fifties or sixties with acute or convalescent COVID-19.

This rearrangement joins TRBV5-4 to TRBJ1-4; D remains ambiguous. The CDR3 covers 15 residues. The germline CDR1 and CDR2 sequences are SGHNT and YYREEE (reference sequence). Trimming took off 4 bases at V and 0 bases at J, with 10 bases between the two ends. CDR3 nucleotides: TGTGCCAGCAGCAAAGACACTGCAACTAATGAAAAACTGTTTTTT. Protein: CASSKDTATNEKLFF.

This clone was seen only once. The rearrangement joins TRBV4-3 to TRBJ2-1; 9 bases line up with TRBD2. Germline V gene data show CDR1 as LGHNA and CDR2 as YSLEER. The CDR3 contains 20 residues. Trimming at V came to 2 bases and at J to 1 base, leaving 15 bases not matched to a gene. CDR3 nucleotides: TGCGCCAGCAGCCAAAAGGAGTGGAGGCTAGCGGGACAGTCCTACAATGAGCAGTTCTTC. As protein: CASSQKEWRLAGQSYNEQFF.

V usage is TRBV5-1 and J usage is TRBJ2-7, with D unclear. The germline CDR1 and CDR2 sequences are SGHRS and YFSETQ. V dropped 0 bases and J dropped 3 bases, with 7 bases sitting between them. The CDR3 covers 13 residues. The CDR3 DNA is TGCGCCAGCAGCTTGGACACGTTCTACGAGCAGTACTTC. As protein: CASSLDTFYEQYF.

The V gene is TRBV28, the J gene TRBJ1-1, with 7 bases lining up with TRBD1. Per germline, CDR1 MDHEN and CDR2 SYDVKM. The CDR3 length is 16 residues. V dropped 2 bases and J dropped 1; count of bases not matched to a gene: 7. CDR3 amino acids: CASSLGSGGGNTEAFF. The CDR3 DNA is TGTGCCAGCAGTTTAGGGTCAGGGGGAGGGAACACTGAAGCTTTCTTT.

The chain couples TRBV19 to TRBJ1-1; D call uncertain. CDR3 length equals 13 residues. Germline-derived CDR1 and CDR2 are LNHDA and SQIVND (reference sequence). The ends were cut back, 2 bases at V and 4 bases at J, with 8 bases in the middle. The CDR3 nucleotides are TGTGCCAGTAGTATATCGGAGAGCACTGAAGCTTTCTTT. Encoded protein: CASSISESTEAFF.

This chain connects TRBV6-2 or TRBV6-3 to TRBJ1-1; TRBD1 agrees at 9 bases. The CDR3 is made up of 15 amino acids. Per germline, CDR1 MNHEY and CDR2 SVGEGT. V lost 5 bases, J lost 4 bases, and 8 bases stayed unmatched. CDR3 nucleotides: TGTGCCAGCAGTGCCTACAGGGGGCTCGGCACTGAAGCTTTCTTT. It translates to CASSAYRGLGTEAFF.

This chain connects TRBV4-3 to TRBJ1-2, with D tentatively TRBD1 (5 bases). The V gene's germline CDR1 is LGHNA and CDR2 YSLEER. The length of the CDR3 is 17 residues. Deletions cut 3 bases from V and 3 bases from J, with 20 bases between. The CDR3 bases are TGCGCCAGCAGCCACCTAACCTTCGGGAGGGGCGACTATGGCTACACCTTC. Amino acid sequence: CASSHLTFGRGDYGYTF.

The CDR3 nucleotides read TGTGCCAGCAGTCCCCCCGTAAGGGAAGGAGGGCAGCCCCAGCATTTT. This codes for CASSPPVREGGQPQHF. The V gene is TRBV28, the J gene TRBJ1-5; no clear D gene. The germline V and J ends were trimmed by 5 bases and 7 bases, with 21 bases remaining between them. Per germline, CDR1 MDHEN and CDR2 SYDVKM. The CDR3 runs to 16 residues.

This chain uses TRBV5-1 with TRBJ1-6; D may be TRBD1 (5 bases). Trimming cost V 0 bases and J 6 bases, with 10 bases left between them. Germline V lookup: CDR1 SGHRS, CDR2 YFSETQ. This CDR3 has 15 amino acids. The CDR3 region is CASSLGGVGNSPLHF. The CDR3 nucleotides are TGCGCCAGCAGCTTGGGGGGCGTTGGTAATTCACCCCTCCACTTT. Based on the CDR3 plus reference TRBV5-1 and TRBJ1-6, the full variable domain is KAGVTQTPRYLIKTRGQQVTLSCSPISGHRSVSWYQQTPGQGLQFLFEYFSETQRNKGNFPGRFSGRQFSNSRSEMNVSTLELGDSALYLCASSLGGVGNSPLHFGNGTRLTVT.

This clone was observed a single time. The chain is built from TRBV7-8 and TRBJ2-1, with 14 bases fitting TRBD2. The CDR3 has 20 residues. V lost 0 bases to trimming and J lost 9 bases; unmatched junction nucleotides: 16. Germline CDR1 reads SGHVS; CDR2 reads FQNEAQ. The CDR3 region has the DNA TGTGCCAGCAGCTTAGCTAGGCCGACCGAGACTAGCGGGAGGGCGGGTGAGCAGTTCTTC. It yields the protein CASSLARPTETSGRAGEQFF.

The chain couples TRBV9 to TRBJ1-1, with D possibly matching TRBD1 (5 bases). The ends were cut back, 0 bases at V and 4 bases at J, with 13 bases in the middle. CDR3 length equals 15 residues. Germline V CDR1 and CDR2: SGDLS, YYNGEE. Here the CDR3 reads CASSVGPGVGTEAFF. The CDR3 nucleotides read TGTGCCAGCAGCGTAGGACCGGGGGTTGGCACTGAAGCTTTCTTT.

This chain uses TRBV5-6 with TRBJ2-2; 9 nucleotides align to TRBD1. The germline V gene has CDR1 SGHDT and CDR2 YYEEEE. V shed 7 bases and J 4 bases; nucleotides not matched to a gene: 5. CDR3 size: 14 residues. The CDR3 bases are TGTGCCAGCCTCGGGACAGGGTTCACCGGGGAGCTGTTTTTT. Amino acids: CASLGTGFTGELFF.

J is TRBJ1-1 and V is TRBV5-1; D gene unclear. The CDR3 contains 13 residues. V was pared by 6 bases and J by 3 bases, with 12 bases between. Per germline, CDR1 SGHRS and CDR2 YFSETQ. The CDR3 region is CASMFRVDTEAFF. The CDR3 DNA sequence: TGCGCCAGCATGTTCCGGGTGGACACTGAAGCTTTCTTT.

V gene TRBV10-2 combines with J gene TRBJ2-1; D may be TRBD1 (5 bases). The length of the CDR3 is 14 residues. Germline assignment: CDR1 WSHSY and CDR2 SAAADI. Trimming left V 8 bases short and J 8 bases short, with 19 bases between. CDR3 sequence (DNA): TGCGCCAGCGGCCCTCAGGGCAGGGTCGATGAGCAGTTCTTC. Its protein product is CASGPQGRVDEQFF.

The DNA for the CDR3 is TGTGCCAGCAGAGGGACAGGGGGTACCTACGAGCAGTACTTC. Amino acids: CASRGTGGTYEQYF. The chain carries TRBV6-5 and TRBJ2-7; 11 bases are shared with TRBD1. V lost 6 bases, J lost 2 bases, and 3 bases stayed unmatched. This CDR3 has 14 residues. Per the germline V gene, CDR1 is MNHEY and CDR2 is SVGAGI.

The chain joins TRBV6-5 to TRBJ1-1; no reliable D call. Between the trimmed V and J ends, which lost 10 bases and 1 base, there was a span of 16 bases. Germline V gene sequence: CDR1 MNHEY, CDR2 SVGAGI. The CDR3 has 14 amino acids. The CDR3 reads CATELAQWNTEAFF. The CDR3 DNA is TGTGCCACCGAGCTTGCGCAATGGAACACTGAAGCTTTCTTT.

This clone was counted between two and nine times. J is TRBJ2-1 and V is TRBV19; 7 nucleotides align to TRBD2. Per the germline V gene, CDR1 is LNHDA and CDR2 is SQIVND (reference sequence). V lost 0 bases and J lost 4; bases outside the gene matches: 6. The CDR3 length is 16 residues. The CDR3 protein is CASSIDASGEYNEQFF. The CDR3 bases are TGTGCCAGTAGTATAGATGCTAGCGGCGAATACAATGAGCAGTTCTTC.

The chain combines TRBV30 with TRBJ2-1, with 11 bases matching TRBD2. The CDR3 runs to 14 residues. With 3 bases clipped from V and 7 bases from J, the junction kept 5 bases outside the gene matches. From germline, CDR1 is GTSNPN and CDR2 SVGIG (reference sequence). The chain's CDR3 is CAWRLAGGPNEQFF. CDR3 sequence (DNA): TGTGCCTGGAGATTAGCGGGAGGGCCAAATGAGCAGTTCTTC. The full variable domain, rest sourced from reference TRBV30 and TRBJ2-1, is SQTIHQWPATLVQPVGSPLSLECTVEGTSNPNLYWYRQAAGRGLQLLFYSVGIGQISSEVPQNLSASRPQDRQFILSSKKLLLSDSGFYLCAWRLAGGPNEQFFGPGTRLTVL.